Listed here are 6 T cell receptor beta chains from one sample, sequenced in a study of T cells in Graves' hyperthyroidism and ophthalmopathy. TCR beta CDR3 sequences were amplified from RNA transcripts. TCR CDR3 underwent first-round RT-PCR with the HTBI primer set. Via MiXCR, TCRdb re-called the multiplex PCR reads, giving one row per CDR3 protein. This table holds approximately 300,000 distinct CDR3 sequences, roughly 19% found once. Specimen: blood. The receptor source for this set is a man in his forties or fifties with Graves' ophthalmopathy.

There are a few counts of this clonotype. V is TRBV6-2 or TRBV6-3 and J is TRBJ2-3; TRBD2 aligns across 9 bases. CDR1 is MNHEY, CDR2 SVGEGT, per germline. V shed 7 bases, J shed 2 bases, and the junction held 7 bases outside the gene matches. This CDR3 is built from 15 residues. The CDR3 loop reads CASTLTSGSTDTQYF. The CDR3 DNA reads as TGTGCCAGCACCCTTACTAGCGGGTCCACAGATACGCAGTATTTT.

This clonotype was seen more than once but under ten times. This chain joins TRBV28 and TRBJ2-2; 8 nucleotides agree with TRBD2. Looked up from germline, CDR1 is MDHEN and CDR2 is SYDVKM. This CDR3 is 16 amino acids long. With 0 bases clipped from V and 7 bases from J, the junction kept 7 bases outside the gene matches. This CDR3 reads CASSLWGGLDNGELFF. The DNA of the CDR3 is TGTGCCAGCAGTTTATGGGGGGGACTAGATAACGGGGAGCTGTTTTTT.

The rearrangement joins TRBV5-1 to TRBJ1-1; no firm D call. The CDR3 spans 15 residues. In germline, CDR1 is SGHRS, CDR2 YFSETQ. Trimming removed 0 bases at V and 1 base at J, with 10 bases between. This CDR3 is CASSLVGNSNTEAFF. CDR3 nucleotide sequence: TGCGCCAGCAGCTTGGTAGGGAACTCGAACACTGAAGCTTTCTTT.

This clonotype has just a few counts. The chain's CDR3 is CASSVGAEKGEQYF. DNA for the CDR3: TGTGCCAGCAGCGTAGGTGCGGAAAAGGGGGAGCAGTACTTC. The chain couples TRBV9 to TRBJ2-7, with D possibly being TRBD1 (5 bases). This CDR3 is 14 amino acids long. Germline V gene data show CDR1 as SGDLS and CDR2 as YYNGEE. Trimming shortened V by 0 bases and J by 7 bases, and 14 bases separated the two germline ends. Based on the CDR3 plus reference TRBV9 and TRBJ2-7, the full variable domain is DSGVTQTPKHLITATGQRVTLRCSPRSGDLSVYWYQQSLDQGLQFLIQYYNGEERAKGNILERFSAQQFPDLHSELNLSSLELGDSALYFCASSVGAEKGEQYFGPGTRLTVT.

This clonotype appeared a few times. The CDR3 region is CASSQIPGTGWNEQYF. The CDR3 DNA is TGCGCCAGCAGCCAAATTCCCGGGACAGGGTGGAACGAGCAGTACTTC. The chain joins TRBV4-1 to TRBJ2-7, with 9 bases that match TRBD1. CDR1 MGHRA and CDR2 YSYEKL come from the germline V gene. The CDR3 totals 16 residues. V was clipped by 2 bases and J by 5 bases; unmatched bases: 10.

The chain couples TRBV6-2 or TRBV6-3 to TRBJ2-1; 7 positions match TRBD1. This CDR3 is built from 13 residues. J was trimmed by 5 bases and V by 6 bases; bases with no gene match: 4. Germline V gene data show CDR1 as MNHEY and CDR2 as SVGEGT. DNA of the CDR3: TGTGCCAGCAGAGCGACAGGGAACAATGAGCAGTTCTTC. This gives the protein CASRATGNNEQFF.